This is a list of T cell receptor beta chains from one sample in a study of shared clonotypes between healthy human individuals. Profiling relied on immunoSEQ multiplex PCR, and the TCRdb table lists in-frame clones only, not all of them. Of 180,000 or so clones in the sample, roughly 91% are singletons; the top ten hold 0.067%. The sample was naive CD4+ T cells sorted from blood. The receptors were gathered from a woman in her 30s in good health. Both conserved end residues are part of each CDR3. The order of the fields is V gene, D gene, clone size, J gene, CDR3 protein, CDR3 DNA. D genes are given only for firm matches. Clone size is stated in some rows and not others, as once, few, many or a class when expanded.

v_gene: TRBV5-1; d_gene: .; abundance: .; j_gene: TRBJ2-5; CDR3aa: CASSLGVSQETQYF; CDR3nt: TGCGCCAGCTCCTTAGGGGTGTCCCAAGAGACCCAGTACTTC
v_gene: TRBV7-2; d_gene: TRBD1; abundance: .; j_gene: TRBJ1-2; CDR3aa: CASSSRQGPIHGYTF; CDR3nt: TGTGCCAGCAGCTCCCGACAGGGGCCCATCCATGGCTACACCTTC
v_gene: TRBV18; d_gene: TRBD1; abundance: .; j_gene: TRBJ2-7; CDR3aa: CASSGPGQEVYEQYF; CDR3nt: TGTGCCAGCTCAGGGCCGGGACAGGAGGTCTACGAGCAGTACTTC
v_gene: TRBV30; d_gene: TRBD1; abundance: .; j_gene: TRBJ1-3; CDR3aa: CASTGTGGLRNTIYF; CDR3nt: TGTGCCTCTACCGGGACAGGGGGCCTTAGAAACACCATATATTTT
v_gene: TRBV7-3; d_gene: TRBD1; abundance: .; j_gene: TRBJ2-2; CDR3aa: CASSSSGQGGELFF; CDR3nt: TGTGCCAGCAGCTCGTCGGGACAGGGCGGGGAGCTGTTTTTT
v_gene: TRBV2; d_gene: .; abundance: .; j_gene: TRBJ2-4; CDR3aa: CASKAEIAKNIQYF; CDR3nt: TGTGCCAGCAAGGCGGAAATAGCCAAAAACATTCAGTACTTC
v_gene: TRBV5-1; d_gene: TRBD1; abundance: .; j_gene: TRBJ2-7; CDR3aa: CASSLSVRDSSYEQYF; CDR3nt: TGCGCCAGCAGCTTGTCGGTCCGGGACAGCTCCTACGAGCAGTACTTC
v_gene: TRBV6-1; d_gene: .; abundance: .; j_gene: TRBJ1-5; CDR3aa: CASTGPWGGQPQHF; CDR3nt: TGTGCCAGCACCGGACCTTGGGGGGGTCAGCCCCAGCATTTT
v_gene: TRBV28; d_gene: .; abundance: .; j_gene: TRBJ1-1; CDR3aa: CASAGGEANTEAFF; CDR3nt: TGTGCCAGCGCAGGAGGGGAGGCGAACACTGAAGCTTTCTTT
v_gene: TRBV29-1; d_gene: TRBD1; abundance: .; j_gene: TRBJ2-5; CDR3aa: CSVGTGKETQYF; CDR3nt: TGCAGCGTCGGGACAGGGAAGGAGACCCAGTACTTC
v_gene: TRBV27; d_gene: .; abundance: .; j_gene: TRBJ1-4; CDR3aa: CASSVVGGHNEKLFF; CDR3nt: TGTGCCAGCAGCGTTGTGGGGGGCCATAATGAAAAACTGTTTTTT
v_gene: TRBV4-1; d_gene: .; abundance: .; j_gene: TRBJ1-1; CDR3aa: CASSQEVSQNTEAFF; CDR3nt: TGCGCCAGCAGCCAAGAGGTAAGCCAGAACACTGAAGCTTTCTTT
v_gene: TRBV28; d_gene: .; abundance: .; j_gene: TRBJ2-7; CDR3aa: CASTRPGSLEQYF; CDR3nt: TGTGCCAGCACACGCCCGGGAAGTCTCGAGCAGTACTTC
v_gene: TRBV7-2; d_gene: .; abundance: .; j_gene: TRBJ2-1; CDR3aa: CASSLYSTPYNEQFF; CDR3nt: TGTGCCAGCAGCTTATATAGCACCCCCTACAATGAGCAGTTCTTC
v_gene: TRBV7-9; d_gene: .; abundance: .; j_gene: TRBJ1-5; CDR3aa: CASSLINQPQHF; CDR3nt: TGTGCCAGCAGCCTTATAAATCAGCCCCAGCATTTT
v_gene: TRBV4-1; d_gene: .; abundance: .; j_gene: TRBJ1-4; CDR3aa: CASSPRVRGGEKLFF; CDR3nt: TGCGCCAGCAGCCCGAGGGTGAGGGGTGGTGAAAAACTGTTTTTT
v_gene: TRBV9; d_gene: TRBD2; abundance: .; j_gene: TRBJ2-5; CDR3aa: CASSSTSENQETQYF; CDR3nt: TGTGCCAGCAGCTCGACTAGCGAGAACCAAGAGACCCAGTACTTC
v_gene: TRBV11-2; d_gene: .; abundance: .; j_gene: TRBJ1-1; CDR3aa: CASSSAPGGGATEAFF; CDR3nt: TGTGCCAGCAGCTCAGCTCCGGGAGGAGGGGCCACTGAAGCTTTCTTT
v_gene: TRBV19; d_gene: TRBD1; abundance: .; j_gene: TRBJ2-7; CDR3aa: CASRKTGGRPEQYF; CDR3nt: TGTGCCAGTAGGAAAACAGGGGGTCGGCCCGAGCAGTACTTC
v_gene: TRBV7-9; d_gene: .; abundance: .; j_gene: TRBJ2-7; CDR3aa: CASSAVLNSYEQYF; CDR3nt: TGTGCCAGCAGCGCCGTTCTAAACTCCTACGAGCAGTACTTC
v_gene: TRBV18; d_gene: TRBD2; abundance: .; j_gene: TRBJ2-5; CDR3aa: CASSLAGDQETQYF; CDR3nt: TGTGCCAGCTCATTAGCGGGAGATCAAGAGACCCAGTACTTC
v_gene: TRBV28; d_gene: .; abundance: .; j_gene: TRBJ2-1; CDR3aa: CASSFEIYNEQFF; CDR3nt: TGTGCCAGCAGTTTCGAGATCTACAATGAGCAGTTCTTC
v_gene: TRBV15; d_gene: .; abundance: .; j_gene: TRBJ1-2; CDR3aa: CATSSRGAAYGYTF; CDR3nt: TGTGCCACCAGCAGCAGAGGGGCGGCGTATGGCTACACCTTC
v_gene: TRBV7-6; d_gene: TRBD1; abundance: .; j_gene: TRBJ2-7; CDR3aa: CASSMDRGGYEQYF; CDR3nt: TGTGCCAGCAGCATGGACAGGGGGGGCTACGAGCAGTACTTC
v_gene: TRBV28; d_gene: .; abundance: .; j_gene: TRBJ1-2; CDR3aa: CASGRAAANYGYTF; CDR3nt: TGTGCCAGCGGGCGAGCCGCGGCTAACTATGGCTACACCTTC
v_gene: TRBV28; d_gene: .; abundance: .; j_gene: TRBJ2-7; CDR3aa: CASSLRFNTYEQYF; CDR3nt: TGTGCCAGCAGTTTACGGTTTAACACCTACGAGCAGTACTTC
v_gene: TRBV28; d_gene: .; abundance: .; j_gene: TRBJ2-7; CDR3aa: CASMIGYEQYF; CDR3nt: TGTGCCAGCATGATCGGCTACGAGCAGTACTTC
v_gene: TRBV18; d_gene: TRBD1; abundance: .; j_gene: TRBJ1-6; CDR3aa: CASSPPGQKNSPLHF; CDR3nt: TGTGCCAGCTCACCACCGGGACAGAAGAATTCACCCCTCCACTTT
v_gene: TRBV15; d_gene: .; abundance: once; j_gene: TRBJ1-2; CDR3aa: CATSRDYGDGYTF; CDR3nt: TGTGCCACCAGCAGAGATTATGGGGATGGCTACACCTTC
v_gene: TRBV27; d_gene: .; abundance: .; j_gene: TRBJ2-7; CDR3aa: CASSLSLGYEQYF; CDR3nt: TGTGCCAGCAGTCTTTCCCTCGGGTACGAGCAGTACTTC
v_gene: TRBV29-1; d_gene: TRBD2; abundance: .; j_gene: TRBJ2-1; CDR3aa: CSVRKRLAGGTYNEQFF; CDR3nt: TGCAGCGTGCGAAAAAGACTAGCGGGCGGCACCTACAATGAGCAGTTCTTC
v_gene: TRBV2; d_gene: .; abundance: .; j_gene: TRBJ1-6; CDR3aa: CASSERDVRGNSPLHF; CDR3nt: TGTGCCAGCAGTGAACGGGATGTTCGGGGTAATTCACCCCTCCACTTT
v_gene: TRBV7-6; d_gene: .; abundance: .; j_gene: TRBJ2-2; CDR3aa: CASTRVGGELFF; CDR3nt: TGTGCCAGCACCCGAGTGGGCGGGGAGCTGTTTTTT
v_gene: TRBV13; d_gene: TRBD2; abundance: .; j_gene: TRBJ2-2; CDR3aa: CASSFSGGHTGELFF; CDR3nt: TGTGCCAGCAGCTTCTCGGGAGGCCACACCGGGGAGCTGTTTTTT
v_gene: TRBV13; d_gene: TRBD1; abundance: .; j_gene: TRBJ2-6; CDR3aa: CASSSAGTGVSGANVLTF; CDR3nt: TGTGCCAGCAGCTCGGCCGGGACAGGGGTTTCAGGGGCCAACGTCCTGACTTTC
v_gene: TRBV28; d_gene: .; abundance: .; j_gene: TRBJ1-2; CDR3aa: CASSLFTDGYTF; CDR3nt: TGTGCCAGCAGTTTGTTTACAGATGGCTACACCTTC
v_gene: TRBV7-9; d_gene: TRBD1; abundance: .; j_gene: TRBJ1-1; CDR3aa: CASSSGQGLNTEAFF; CDR3nt: TGTGCCAGCAGCTCGGGACAGGGCTTGAACACTGAAGCTTTCTTT
v_gene: TRBV11-2; d_gene: .; abundance: .; j_gene: TRBJ2-1; CDR3aa: CASSLAQYNEQFF; CDR3nt: TGTGCCAGCAGCTTAGCACAGTACAATGAGCAGTTCTTC
v_gene: TRBV14; d_gene: TRBD1; abundance: .; j_gene: TRBJ1-6; CDR3aa: CASSQDYTGGRSPLHF; CDR3nt: TGTGCCAGCAGCCAAGATTACACAGGGGGCCGATCACCCCTCCACTTT
v_gene: TRBV18; d_gene: TRBD2; abundance: .; j_gene: TRBJ2-3; CDR3aa: CASSPLAGDFIPDTQYF; CDR3nt: TGTGCCAGCTCACCTTTAGCGGGAGATTTTATCCCAGATACGCAGTATTTT
v_gene: TRBV5-1; d_gene: .; abundance: .; j_gene: TRBJ1-1; CDR3aa: CASSSGQGSDTEAFF; CDR3nt: TGCGCCAGCAGCTCCGGCCAGGGTTCAGACACTGAAGCTTTCTTT
v_gene: TRBV28; d_gene: .; abundance: .; j_gene: TRBJ2-7; CDR3aa: CASSLWYEQYF; CDR3nt: TGTGCCAGCAGTTTATGGTACGAGCAGTACTTC
v_gene: TRBV5-4; d_gene: .; abundance: .; j_gene: TRBJ2-4; CDR3aa: CASSLDLGWQNIQYF; CDR3nt: TGTGCCAGCAGCTTGGACTTGGGATGGCAAAACATTCAGTACTTC
v_gene: TRBV6-5; d_gene: TRBD1; abundance: .; j_gene: TRBJ2-7; CDR3aa: CASSRQGPYEQYF; CDR3nt: TGTGCCAGCAGTCGACAGGGCCCGTACGAGCAGTACTTC
v_gene: TRBV6-5; d_gene: .; abundance: .; j_gene: TRBJ2-7; CDR3aa: CASSYATGRGYEQYF; CDR3nt: TGTGCCAGCAGTTATGCGACTGGACGGGGTTACGAGCAGTACTTC
v_gene: TRBV6-6; d_gene: TRBD2; abundance: .; j_gene: TRBJ2-7; CDR3aa: CASRGSSGRWYEQYF; CDR3nt: TGTGCCAGCAGGGGGTCCAGCGGGAGGTGGTACGAGCAGTACTTC
v_gene: TRBV5-1; d_gene: TRBD1; abundance: .; j_gene: TRBJ2-7; CDR3aa: CASRVTGESYEQYF; CDR3nt: TGCGCCAGCAGAGTTACAGGGGAGTCCTACGAGCAGTACTTC
v_gene: TRBV6-5; d_gene: .; abundance: .; j_gene: TRBJ2-7; CDR3aa: CASSRPRWGEQYF; CDR3nt: TGTGCCAGCAGTCGGCCTCGTTGGGGCGAGCAGTACTTC
v_gene: TRBV28; d_gene: .; abundance: .; j_gene: TRBJ2-3; CDR3aa: CASSLQPGTVGTQYF; CDR3nt: TGTGCCAGCAGTTTACAGCCAGGGACGGTTGGTACGCAGTATTTT
v_gene: TRBV6-5; d_gene: .; abundance: .; j_gene: TRBJ2-7; CDR3aa: CASSPRQGGYYEQYF; CDR3nt: TGTGCCAGCAGTCCAAGACAGGGAGGGTACTACGAGCAGTACTTC
v_gene: TRBV28; d_gene: TRBD1; abundance: .; j_gene: TRBJ1-2; CDR3aa: CASSTQGVYGYTF; CDR3nt: TGTGCCAGCAGTACGCAGGGGGTTTATGGCTACACCTTC
v_gene: TRBV11-2; d_gene: .; abundance: .; j_gene: TRBJ1-5; CDR3aa: CASSLGGPQPQHF; CDR3nt: TGTGCCAGCAGCTTAGGAGGCCCCCAGCCCCAGCATTTT
v_gene: TRBV28; d_gene: TRBD2; abundance: .; j_gene: TRBJ2-3; CDR3aa: CASSFSGRGSTDTQYF; CDR3nt: TGTGCCAGCAGTTTTAGCGGGAGAGGAAGCACAGATACGCAGTATTTT
v_gene: TRBV5-1; d_gene: .; abundance: .; j_gene: TRBJ1-4; CDR3aa: CASSPPRQVYNEKLFF; CDR3nt: TGCGCCAGCAGCCCGCCCCGACAGGTCTATAATGAAAAACTGTTTTTT
v_gene: TRBV10-3; d_gene: .; abundance: .; j_gene: TRBJ2-7; CDR3aa: CAISESKGRYEQYF; CDR3nt: TGTGCCATCAGTGAGTCGAAAGGAAGGTACGAGCAGTACTTC
v_gene: TRBV5-1; d_gene: TRBD1; abundance: .; j_gene: TRBJ1-2; CDR3aa: CASSLTGGPANYGYTF; CDR3nt: TGCGCCAGCAGTTTGACAGGGGGCCCTGCTAACTATGGCTACACCTTC
v_gene: TRBV15; d_gene: TRBD2; abundance: .; j_gene: TRBJ2-7; CDR3aa: CATSPAGDPYEQYF; CDR3nt: TGTGCCACCAGCCCAGCGGGAGACCCCTACGAGCAGTACTTC